This TCR beta chain was obtained from a study of T-cell reconstitution after alpha-beta-depleted transplantation in children. TCRbeta library construction was performed incorporating unique molecular identifiers. MiXCR, applied by TCRdb to the PCR reads, yields one record per CDR3 protein. Among approximately 400,000 distinct CDR3 sequences, roughly 16% were seen once, and the ten largest hold less than 30%. Trimming removed 4 bases at V and 6 bases at J, with 28 bases between. Germline V gives CDR1 SGHVS, CDR2 FQNEAQ. This CDR3 has 18 amino acids. This clonotype came up a few times. Its target is not known. General study points: Diversity of TCRbeta at day 60 was high in some patients, arising from surviving recipient T cells and thymic progenitors. Alpha-beta T cells about two months after transplant reportedly derived from several hundred expanded graft clones. Fresh T-cell production supplied most of the T-cell counts and diversity seen one year after transplant.

The sequence came from a boy less than two years old who had a stem cell transplant for Wiskott-Aldrich syndrome, so the T cells may come from the graft donor. The sample consisted of PBMCs, mostly from graft donor cells, taken 360 days after TCRalphabeta/CD19-depleted stem cell transplant. The rearrangement joins TRBV7-8 to TRBJ2-7; maybe TRBD2 (6 bases). The CDR3 coding sequence is TGTGCCAGCAGCTCCTTTATAAGGGCCCGCGGGAAAGGGCCCGAGCAGTACTTC. Translated, it gives CASSSFIRARGKGPEQYF.